The entry below gives a single T cell receptor (beta chain) sequence along with its context. Its antigen remains unidentified. Base quality data are lacking; no much larger clone is found one base away. Preparation of the library involved 5' RACE. Reads for this sample came from an Illumina HiSeq 2500. The second PCR ran for roughly 7 to 11 cycles and used a J-beta primer mix along with a sample-barcoded 5' primer. A unique molecular identifier was introduced onto each TCR beta cDNA molecule by a template-switch 5' adaptor carrying 12 random nucleotides. Each sample yielded at least 2.5 million CDR3-containing paired-end reads. First-strand cDNA was synthesized from all RNA with the Mint cDNA synthesis kit, primed by a TRBC-specific oligonucleotide. Following uracil-DNA glycosylase treatment, a first 18-cycle PCR with universal primers M1SS and BC2_uni_R was performed on all cDNA. Regarding the original processing steps: Each sample was normalized by randomly selecting 1 million high-quality reads, each carrying a distinct molecular identifier. Instead of being binned into consensus sequences, reads with shared molecular identifiers were discarded. CDR3 identification, clonotype clustering and error correction used MiTCR with a Q25 quality threshold and the strictest error-elimination algorithm. A nonparametric unseen species model using Euler transformation provided a lower-bound estimate of total TCR beta diversity. Starting from the raw public reads, TCRdb applied fastp trimming at Q25, assembled clones with MiXCR and retained in-frame beta chains. CDR3 protein sequences are deduplicated, and each keeps its most common genes and DNA. The V and J calls and clone size come from TCRdb's table, not from the authors' own analysis. This sample comprises some 900,000 distinct CDR3 sequences, roughly 52% of them detected only once. Around an eighth of the sample lies in the top ten.

These data are taken from a study of blood T cells in healthy people across ages (dated by TCRdb to the mid-2010s). As for the study more broadly: In model experiments, roughly one uniquely barcoded TCR beta cDNA molecule per two T cells was captured by template switching. To avoid experimental bias, donors of different ages were distributed randomly across sequencing lanes. Using the same blood draw, the study looked at two additional independent replicas of 1 million unique cDNA reads for two donors, one aged 18 to 30 and the other aged 80 or older. To track age-related changes in TCR beta repertoire diversity, the study relied on deep sequencing normalized with unique cDNA molecular identifiers. The donors were split into four age groups: young (average 16 years), middle-aged (roughly 39), aged (approximately 59) and long-lived (under 90).

Findings and caveats that apply to the study as a whole: The percentage of naive T cells measured by flow cytometry correlated strongly with observed TCR beta diversity. As age increased, observed TCR beta diversity per million T cells dropped in a roughly linear way, and a significant reduction was already evident by age 40. Because donor CMV infection status was unknown, age-related changes in expanded clonotypes were potentially confounded. Since profiling was done on bulk unsorted PBMCs, naive and antigen-experienced compartments could not be conclusively compared. Compared with the aged group, more naive CD4+ T cells, fewer expanded clones and increased TCR diversity were shown by the long-lived group, suggesting age selection. Estimates of total diversity based on one million sequenced T cells were regarded as lower bounds and as underestimates.

The germline V gene provides CDR1 MNHNS and CDR2 SASEGT. The CDR3, cysteine through phenylalanine, is 14 amino acids long. Left in the record is the CDR3 DNA by itself, 42 bases read in frame from the first base. V loses 2 bases, J loses 10 bases, and the germline ends lie 15 bases apart. Donors were roughly 40 systemically healthy Caucasian individuals from Russia aged roughly 6 to 90 years. Each donor gave roughly 9.5 milliliters of peripheral blood, collected into EDTA-treated Vacutainer tubes. Ficoll-Paque density-gradient centrifugation was used to isolate PBMCs, with at least 6 million per sample. Total RNA, at least 6 micrograms per sample, was extracted from PBMCs with Trizol reagent. The percentages of naive CD45RAhigh/CD27high T cells were determined by flow cytometry on a PBMC aliquot from every donor.

Sequencing used blood. The receptor was derived from a man younger than 40 in good health. The chain links TRBV6-1 with TRBJ2-1; perhaps TRBD2 is the D gene, with 7 bases matching. Read as DNA, the sequence is TGTGCCAGCAGTGAAAGGGGGAGGGGTTTCGAGCAGTTCTTC. Its protein is CASSERGRGFEQFF.